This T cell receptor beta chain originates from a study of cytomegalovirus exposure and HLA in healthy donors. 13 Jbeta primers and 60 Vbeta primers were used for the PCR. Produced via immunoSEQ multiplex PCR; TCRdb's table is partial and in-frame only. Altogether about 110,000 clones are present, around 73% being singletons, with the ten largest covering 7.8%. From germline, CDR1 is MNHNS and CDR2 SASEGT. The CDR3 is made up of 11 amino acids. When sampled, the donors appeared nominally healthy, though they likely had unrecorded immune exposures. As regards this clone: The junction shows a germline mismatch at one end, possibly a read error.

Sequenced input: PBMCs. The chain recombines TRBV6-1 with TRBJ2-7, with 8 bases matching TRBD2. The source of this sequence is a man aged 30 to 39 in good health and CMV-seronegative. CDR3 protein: CASSPGTSGVF. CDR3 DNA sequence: TGTGCCAGCAGTCCTGGGACTAGTGGGGTTTTC.